The next 2 T cell receptor beta chains were all read from a single sample in a study of blood T cell repertoires in COVID-19 (dated by TCRdb to the early 2020s). Library method: the immunoSEQ multiplex PCR assay. TCRdb provides this immuneACCESS table in a form limited to in-frame rearrangements. Some clones are lacking; in checked studies, under half of them reflect an unresolved V gene, and why the rest are absent is not known. This sample holds tens of thousands of clones; 91% were observed only once. The biggest ten clones account for about an eighth of the sample. Sequencing input: peripheral blood. These receptors were collected from a human donor with active COVID-19. The donor label of this sample is uncertain.

V gene TRBV28 combines with J gene TRBJ1-1, with 10 bases aligning to TRBD1. With 6 bases clipped from V and 6 bases from J, the junction kept 16 bases outside the gene matches. CDR3 length: 17 amino acids. Germline-derived CDR1 and CDR2 are MDHEN and SYDVKM. Written as DNA, the CDR3 is TGTGCCAGCAGCACCCCGGGACAGGGGAATGGTCGGCCTGAAGCTTTCTTT. Translation gives CASSTPGQGNGRPEAFF.

The chain recombines TRBV27 with TRBJ1-1; tentatively, D is TRBD1 (6 bases). The germline V gene encodes CDR1 MNHEY and CDR2 SMNVEV (reference sequence). Trimming removed 1 base at V and 2 bases at J, with 8 bases between. This CDR3 region has 14 residues. The CDR3 nucleotides read TGTGCCAGCAGTTTATTACAGGGAAACACTGAAGCTTTCTTT. Encoded protein: CASSLLQGNTEAFF.